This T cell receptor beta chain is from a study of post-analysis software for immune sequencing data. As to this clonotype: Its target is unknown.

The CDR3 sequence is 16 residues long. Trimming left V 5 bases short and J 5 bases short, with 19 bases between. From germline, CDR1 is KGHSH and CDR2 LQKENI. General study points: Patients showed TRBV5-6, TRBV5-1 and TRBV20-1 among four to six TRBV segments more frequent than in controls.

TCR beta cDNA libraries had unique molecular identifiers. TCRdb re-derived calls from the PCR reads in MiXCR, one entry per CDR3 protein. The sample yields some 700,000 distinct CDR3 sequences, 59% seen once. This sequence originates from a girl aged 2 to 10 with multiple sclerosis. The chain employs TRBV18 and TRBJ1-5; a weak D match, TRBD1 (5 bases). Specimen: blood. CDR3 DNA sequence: TGTGCCAGCTCAATCGCGGGGCAGGTGAGCGATCAGCCCCAGCATTTT. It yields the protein CASSIAGQVSDQPQHF.